This entry lists 7 T cell receptor beta chains sequenced from one sample in a study of post-analysis software for immune sequencing data. Study-wide results and limits: TRBV5-6, TRBV5-1 and TRBV20-1 belonged to a set of about 5 TRBV segments that were more frequent in patients than controls.

Tagging with unique molecular identifiers was a feature of the TCR beta cDNA libraries. TCRdb ran MiXCR on the PCR reads and lists one entry per CDR3 protein. The table includes 550,000 to 700,000 distinct CDR3 sequences, 44% detected once. Their target antigens are unknown. The sample taken for sequencing was blood. The receptors derive from a girl between 5 and 17 years old with multiple sclerosis.

The V call is TRBV9, the J call TRBJ1-5; D uncertain. CDR1 is SGDLS and CDR2 is YYNGEE in the germline V gene. V lost 2 bases, J lost 0 bases, and 6 bases lay in between. The CDR3 length is 14 residues. The DNA of the CDR3 is TGTGCCAGCAGCGTTGGAAATAGCAATCAGCCCCAGCATTTT. As protein: CASSVGNSNQPQHF.

This clonotype was seen a handful of times. The rearrangement uses TRBV29-1 and TRBJ2-5; D unclear. The V gene's germline CDR1 is SQVTM and CDR2 ANQGSEA. V lost 7 bases, J lost 1 base, and 16 bases lay in between. There are 14 residues in the CDR3. The CDR3 nucleotides are TGCAGCGCGGACCCTATAACGGGCCAAGAGACCCAGTACTTC. Its protein is CSADPITGQETQYF. The full variable domain, completed using reference TRBV29-1 and TRBJ2-5, is SAVISQKPSRDICQRGTSLTIQCQVDSQVTMMFWYRQQPGQSLTLIATANQGSEATYESGFVIDKFPISRPNLTFSTLTVSNMSPEDSSIYLCSADPITGQETQYFGPGTRLLVL.

This clonotype appeared a few times. V and J are TRBV6-5 and TRBJ2-1; 7 nucleotides agree with TRBD1. Trimming at V came to 5 bases and at J to 0 bases, leaving 4 bases not matched to a gene. Germline V CDR1 and CDR2: MNHEY, SVGAGI. The CDR3 is 15 amino acids. CDR3 coding DNA: TGTGCCAGCAGTACACAGGGGAGCTCCTACAATGAGCAGTTCTTC. It specifies CASSTQGSSYNEQFF.

This clonotype was found once. This rearrangement joins TRBV7-9 to TRBJ1-4; D is undetermined. V lost 5 bases, J lost 7 bases, and 17 bases lay in between. The CDR3 is 15 residues long. Germline V CDR1 and CDR2: SEHNR, FQNEAQ (reference sequence). CDR3 coding DNA: TGTGCCAGCAGCCTCCTCGGACTGGGAAGTGAAAAACTGTTTTTT. Translation: CASSLLGLGSEKLFF.

The chain employs TRBV29-1 and TRBJ1-4; D gene ambiguous. Germline values: CDR1 SQVTM, CDR2 ANQGSEA. The CDR3 spans 13 residues. V lost 6 bases to trimming and J lost 5 bases, with 13 bases between them. The CDR3 nucleotides read TGCAGCGTCGGGCCCGGTTTGAATGAAAAACTGTTTTTT. It translates to CSVGPGLNEKLFF.

V gene TRBV20-1 combines with J gene TRBJ1-2; possible D gene TRBD1, 6 bases. The CDR3 covers 13 residues. The ends were cut back, 3 bases at V and 8 bases at J, with 16 bases in the middle. Germline assignment: CDR1 DFQATT and CDR2 SNEGSKA (reference sequence). CDR3 sequence: CSASDGIRGGYTF. DNA for the CDR3: TGCAGTGCTAGCGATGGGATTAGGGGGGGCTACACCTTC.

This clonotype has a handful of counts. The genes are TRBV12-3 or TRBV12-4 and TRBJ2-1; TRBD2 aligns across 8 bases. The CDR3 runs 18 residues. After removal of 5 bases from V and 1 base from J, the junction contained 13 bases not matched to a gene. The CDR3: CASSPETAASGSYNEQFF. The CDR3 bases are TGTGCCAGCAGTCCAGAAACCGCGGCTAGCGGGTCCTACAATGAGCAGTTCTTC.